The clone carrying this T cell receptor (beta chain) occurred a few times. This record comes from a study of T and B cells in COVID-19 patients. Study-level background: At median age around 34 years, recovered patients were younger than active-infection patients at about 62.

TRB was amplified from about 240-490 ng of blood genomic DNA. The CDR3 has 14 residues. V shed 4 bases and J shed 7 bases, with 16 bases lying between them. In germline, CDR1 is SGHDN, CDR2 FVKESK. Multiplex PCR with BIOMED2 TRB-A/B primer pools amplified TRB rearrangements. Via MiXCR, TCRdb re-called the multiplex PCR reads, giving one row per CDR3 protein. The sample contains approximately 3,100 distinct CDR3 sequences, over 20% of which appear only once. The clonotype was recovered from a human donor with active COVID-19. The sample taken for sequencing was blood. V is TRBV14 and J is TRBJ2-5, with D maybe TRBD2 (6 bases). This CDR3 is CASSRTTAGPTQYF. CDR3 bases: TGTGCCAGCAGCCGGACTACCGCAGGTCCGACCCAGTACTTC.